Each of the 30 T cell receptor beta chains below was sequenced from the same sample in a study of post-analysis software for immune sequencing data. Incorporated into the TCR beta cDNA libraries were unique molecular identifiers, which served to reduce PCR and sequencing biases. TCRdb analysed the PCR reads with MiXCR anew, one entry per CDR3 protein. The data show approximately 440,000 distinct CDR3 sequences, nearly 45% seen once. No antigen has been identified for these receptors. Points from the study as a whole: Several TRBV segments (TRBV5-6, TRBV5-1 and TRBV20-1 among them) occurred more frequently in patients than in controls.

Sequences were obtained from blood. Receptors originate from a girl aged 10 to 17 with multiple sclerosis.

The rearrangement joins TRBV5-1 to TRBJ2-2, with D perhaps given as TRBD1 or TRBD2 (5 bases each). Germline V gene sequence: CDR1 SGHRS, CDR2 YFSETQ. This CDR3 spans 15 amino acids. Deletions cut 0 bases from V and 4 bases from J, with 10 bases between. The CDR3 DNA sequence: TGCGCCAGCAGCTTGGGGCCGGGGACCACCGGGGAGCTGTTTTTT. This encodes CASSLGPGTTGELFF. Variable domain in full (rest from reference TRBV5-1 and TRBJ2-2): KAGVTQTPRYLIKTRGQQVTLSCSPISGHRSVSWYQQTPGQGLQFLFEYFSETQRNKGNFPGRFSGRQFSNSRSEMNVSTLELGDSALYLCASSLGPGTTGELFFGEGSRLTVL.

J is TRBJ2-1 and V is TRBV3-1; weak D call: TRBD2 (6 bases). There are 16 residues in the CDR3. Germline V gene sequence: CDR1 LGHDT, CDR2 YNNKEL (reference sequence). Trimming removed 4 bases from V and 9 bases from J, with 22 bases in between. The CDR3 coding sequence is TGTGCCAGCAGCCCAAAACCCGGAGTAGCGGACGGTGAGCAGTTCTTC. This translates into CASSPKPGVADGEQFF.

As to this clonotype: A read error may account for a junction end that differs from germline. The chain links TRBV7-9 to TRBJ1-2; 8 bases match TRBD1. CDR1 and CDR2 (germline): SEHNR, FQNEAQ (reference sequence). This CDR3 region has 17 residues. CDR3 protein: CAGSGLIQGALSRGYTF. For the CDR3, the DNA is TGTGCCGGCAGCGGCCTCATTCAGGGGGCGTTAAGCAGGGGCTACACCTTC.

DNA for the CDR3: TGTGCCAGCAGTGTTGAGACACCCGGGGCCAACGTCCTGACTTTC. It codes for CASSVETPGANVLTF. The rearrangement uses TRBV2 and TRBJ2-6; unclear D gene. The CDR3 has 15 residues. CDR1 and CDR2 from the germline V gene are SNHLY and FYNNEI. Trimming left V 4 bases short and J 4 bases short, with 11 bases between.

The chain employs TRBV5-6 and TRBJ2-7; no definite D call. The germline gives CDR1 SGHDT, CDR2 YYEEEE. This CDR3 spans 12 amino acids. V shed 2 bases and J shed 3 bases, with 6 bases lying between them. The CDR3 spells CASSFISYEQYF. DNA for the CDR3: TGTGCCAGCAGCTTTATAAGCTACGAGCAGTACTTC.

The V and J genes are TRBV24-1 and TRBJ1-5, with D uncertain. The germline gives CDR1 KGHDR, CDR2 SFDVKD. V was shortened by 2 bases and J by 6 bases, with 7 bases between the two germline ends. This CDR3 contains 13 residues. CDR3 DNA: TGTGCCACCAGTGATTCCCGAATTCAGCCCCAGCATTTT. Its protein product is CATSDSRIQPQHF.

This clonotype was picked up a small number of times. The chain couples TRBV3-1 to TRBJ2-3; D gene ambiguous. Trimming took 1 base from V and 5 from J, leaving 1 base between them. The CDR3 is 11 amino acids. Germline V gene lookup returns CDR1 LGHDT and CDR2 YNNKEL (reference sequence). The CDR3 region is CASSQVDTQYF. The CDR3 nucleotides are TGTGCCAGCAGCCAAGTAGATACGCAGTATTTT.

V usage is TRBV6-5 and J usage is TRBJ2-1, with a possible D match to TRBD2 (6 bases). With 5 bases removed from V and 11 bases from J, the gap between germline ends came to 13 bases. The CDR3 contains 12 residues. Germline CDR1 reads MNHEY; CDR2 reads SVGAGI. The CDR3 loop reads CASSVSGLKQFF. CDR3 in DNA: TGTGCCAGCAGTGTATCGGGACTCAAGCAGTTCTTC.

This sequence joins TRBV20-1 and TRBJ2-5; 11 bases fit TRBD2. Trimming took 2 bases from V and 4 from J; bases not matched to a gene: 9. The CDR3 covers 16 residues. The germline V gene has CDR1 DFQATT and CDR2 SNEGSKA (reference sequence). The CDR3 region is CSARKGGTSGRETQYF. CDR3 nucleotides: TGCAGTGCTAGAAAGGGGGGAACTAGCGGGAGAGAGACCCAGTACTTC.

The rearrangement links TRBV7-2 to TRBJ2-3, with 11 bases aligning to TRBD2. This CDR3 region has 17 residues. CDR1 is SGHTA and CDR2 is FQGNSA in the germline V gene. The J segment lost 3 bases and the V segment lost 6 bases, leaving 11 bases of the junction unmatched. The CDR3 DNA reads TGTGCCAGCAGGAAGGGTACTAGCGGGAGTTGGACAGATACGCAGTATTTT. It codes for CASRKGTSGSWTDTQYF. The complete variable domain, with remaining parts taken from reference TRBV7-2 and TRBJ2-3, reads GAGVSQSPSNKVTEKGKDVELRCDPISGHTALYWYRQSLGQGLEFLIYFQGNSAPDKSGLPSDRFSAERTGGSVSTLTIQRTQQEDSAVYLCASRKGTSGSWTDTQYFGPGTRLTVL.

Only a few counts were recorded for this clonotype. The chain joins TRBV6-5 to TRBJ1-4, with D maybe TRBD1 (6 bases). V was trimmed by 2 bases and J by 8 bases, leaving 12 bases between them. The germline CDR1 and CDR2 sequences are MNHEY and SVGAGI. The CDR3 extends over 14 amino acids. CDR3 nucleotide sequence: TGTGCCAGCAGTTACGGGACACGGGACGAAAAACTGTTTTTT. It is translated as CASSYGTRDEKLFF.

This clonotype was counted between two and nine times. The chain carries TRBV12-3 or TRBV12-4 and TRBJ2-1, with unresolved D. The CDR3 contains 12 residues. V shed 5 bases and J shed 7 bases, with 9 bases lying between them. The CDR3 coding sequence is TGTGCCAGCAGTGCCATGGGGAATGAGCAGTTCTTC. Translation: CASSAMGNEQFF.

This chain uses TRBV10-3 with TRBJ2-5; D remains unclear. In germline, CDR1 is ENHRY, CDR2 SYGVKD. CDR3 length: 14 residues. V was cut by 9 bases and J by 0 bases, with 14 bases left in between. The CDR3 loop reads CAMAVGPNQETQYF. As DNA, the CDR3 is TGTGCCATGGCGGTTGGTCCCAACCAAGAGACCCAGTACTTC.

This clonotype was observed a few times. The chain is built from TRBV9 and TRBJ2-1; D is unresolved. The germline V gene encodes CDR1 SGDLS and CDR2 YYNGEE. V dropped 4 bases and J dropped 8 bases, with 10 bases sitting between them. The CDR3 loop spans 12 amino acids. In DNA, the CDR3 is TGTGCCAGCAGCCCCCGTGGTGATGAGCAGTTCTTC. It translates to CASSPRGDEQFF.

This clonotype has just a few counts. The rearrangement uses TRBV4-1 and TRBJ2-7; 8 bases are a match to TRBD1. J lost 1 base, V lost 1 base, and 3 bases had no gene match. The CDR3 has 15 amino acids. Per germline, CDR1 MGHRA and CDR2 YSYEKL. The CDR3: CASSQGTGLSYEQYF. The CDR3 nucleotides read TGCGCCAGCAGCCAAGGGACAGGGCTTTCCTACGAGCAGTACTTC.

The chain is built from TRBV12-3 or TRBV12-4 and TRBJ2-5; TRBD2 matches at 7 bases. The tail of the sequence fits TRBJ2-7 better, so the J call may be wrong. The length of the CDR3 is 17 residues. The CDR3 DNA reads as TGTGCCAGCAGTCCCCCATCTAGGGCTAGCGGATCCTACGAGCAGTACTTC. Its translation: CASSPPSRASGSYEQYF.

This clonotype was detected a few times. J is TRBJ2-5 and V is TRBV5-1, with 15 nucleotides matching TRBD2. After removal of 4 bases from V and 4 bases from J, the junction contained 5 bases not matched to a gene. The CDR3 is 16 residues long. Germline V lookup: CDR1 SGHRS, CDR2 YFSETQ. For the CDR3, the DNA is TGCGCCAGCAGCGAGAGGACTAGCGGGAGGGCAGAGACCCAGTACTTC. Its translation is CASSERTSGRAETQYF.

This clonotype showed up just a few times. The chain links TRBV7-8 to TRBJ2-7, with 14 bases lining up with TRBD2. Germline V gene lookup returns CDR1 SGHVS and CDR2 FQNEAQ. The CDR3 totals 17 residues. Trimming at V came to 1 base and at J to 3 bases, leaving 5 bases not matched to a gene. Written as DNA, the CDR3 is TGTGCCAGCAGCTTAGGAACCGGGACTAGCGGGAGCTACGAGCAGTACTTC. Translated: CASSLGTGTSGSYEQYF.

A word on this clonotype: A junction end diverges from the germline sequence, so it may reflect a read error. The rearrangement joins TRBV5-7 to TRBJ2-7; possibly TRBD1 for D (6 bases). TRBV5-7 is identified as an open reading frame with a role that is uncertain. This CDR3 has 20 amino acids. The CDR3 region is CASSLAPPLSTGRLDYEQYF. The CDR3 DNA follows: TGTGCCAGTAGCTTGGCCCCACCCCTCTCGACAGGAAGACTGGACTACGAGCAGTACTTC.

In its sample, this clonotype was seen a few times. The J gene is TRBJ2-1, the V gene TRBV5-1, with D possibly TRBD2 on 5 matching bases. This CDR3 region has 15 residues. The V end was cut by 4 bases, the J end by 3 bases, with 14 bases between. The germline CDR1 and CDR2 sequences are SGHRS and YFSETQ. In DNA, the CDR3 is TGCGCCAGCAGCCCCTACTTCGGGAACTACAATGAGCAGTTCTTC. Translation: CASSPYFGNYNEQFF.

This clonotype was detected a few times. This chain connects TRBV12-3 or TRBV12-4 to TRBJ2-7; 7 nucleotides agree with TRBD1. This CDR3 has 12 amino acids. Losses at the gene ends were 8 bases for V and 2 bases for J; bases not matched to a gene: 3. This CDR3 reads CASRQGTYEQYF. In DNA, the CDR3 is TGTGCCAGCCGACAGGGTACCTACGAGCAGTACTTC.

The chain recombines TRBV4-1 with TRBJ2-1, with a tentative D call TRBD1 (5 bases). The CDR3 extends over 15 amino acids. CDR1 and CDR2 (germline): MGHRA, YSYEKL. The ends were cut back, 6 bases at V and 7 bases at J, with 19 bases in the middle. CDR3 nucleotide sequence: TGCGCCAGCAGTCCTTATGGGGCCCTTATGAATGAGCAGTTCTTC. As protein: CASSPYGALMNEQFF.

In its sample, this clonotype was seen a few times. The rearrangement links TRBV20-1 to TRBJ2-5; D may be TRBD1 or TRBD2 (5 bases each). Gene TRBJ2-7 matches the end of the DNA better, so the J call may be wrong. The CDR3 totals 12 residues. Germline CDR1 reads DFQATT; CDR2 reads SNEGSKA (reference sequence). For the CDR3, the DNA is TGCAGTGCTAGTCAGGGCGGGTACGAGCAGTACTTC. It specifies CSASQGGYEQYF.

This chain uses TRBV9 with TRBJ2-1; 11 bases line up with TRBD1. The CDR3 is 14 residues long. Germline values: CDR1 SGDLS, CDR2 YYNGEE. With 2 bases clipped from V and 7 bases from J, the junction kept 2 bases outside the gene matches. Written as DNA, the CDR3 is TGTGCCAGCAGCGTGGACAGGGGGCGGAATGAGCAGTTCTTC. This sequence encodes CASSVDRGRNEQFF.

The V gene is TRBV3-1, the J gene TRBJ2-3, with D perhaps matching TRBD2 (5 bases). Trimming left V 0 bases short and J 3 bases short, with 22 bases between. Germline V gene lookup returns CDR1 LGHDT and CDR2 YNNKEL (reference sequence). The CDR3 is 19 amino acids. CDR3 residues: CASSQEVNLVGSGTDTQYF. CDR3 nucleotides: TGTGCCAGCAGCCAAGAGGTGAATTTAGTGGGGAGTGGAACAGATACGCAGTATTTT.

This clonotype was detected a few times. This chain links TRBV12-3 or TRBV12-4 with TRBJ2-1; 13 bases fit TRBD2. V dropped 5 bases and J dropped 4; count of bases not matched to a gene: 5. This CDR3 region has 16 residues. The CDR3 spells CASSQWTSGSYNEQFF. The DNA of the CDR3 is TGTGCCAGCAGTCAGTGGACTAGCGGGAGTTACAATGAGCAGTTCTTC.

V is TRBV12-3 or TRBV12-4 and J is TRBJ1-6; TRBD1 matches 7 bases. The CDR3 length is 14 residues. V dropped 8 bases and J dropped 6; count of bases not matched to a gene: 7. CDR3 nucleotides: TGTGCCAGCGCCTGGGGACAGACTAATTCACCCCTCCACTTT. This codes for CASAWGQTNSPLHF.

The rearrangement joins TRBV6-5 to TRBJ1-2, with D perhaps TRBD1 (5 bases). CDR3 length: 14 amino acids. Trimming took off 5 bases at V and 0 bases at J, with 10 bases between the two ends. From germline, CDR1 is MNHEY and CDR2 SVGAGI. The CDR3 DNA sequence: TGTGCCAGCAGTCCACAGGAGTCTAACTATGGCTACACCTTC. Its translation is CASSPQESNYGYTF.

On this clonotype: The junction departs from the called germline gene at one end, perhaps through a read error. The V call is TRBV14, the J call TRBJ1-1; D is perhaps TRBD1 (6 bases). The CDR3 sequence is 13 residues long. Per germline, CDR1 SGHDN and CDR2 FVKESK. The CDR3 bases are TGTGCCAGCAGCTACGGGGGCCACACTGAAGTTTTCTTT. It codes for CASSYGGHTEVFF.

This chain joins TRBV3-1 and TRBJ1-4; unclear D gene. The CDR3 is 13 amino acids. V was clipped by 2 bases and J by 4 bases, with 5 bases between them. The germline gives CDR1 LGHDT, CDR2 YNNKEL (reference sequence). For the CDR3, the DNA is TGTGCCAGCAGCCAACGGGGTAATGAAAAACTGTTTTTT. Its protein product is CASSQRGNEKLFF. Full variable domain (outside the CDR3, taken from reference TRBV3-1 and TRBJ1-4): DTAVSQTPKYLVTQMGNDKSIKCEQNLGHDTMYWYKQDSKKFLKIMFSYNNKELIINETVPNRFSPKSPDKAHLNLHINSLELGDSAVYFCASSQRGNEKLFFGSGTQLSVL.